This TCR beta chain was retrieved from a study of T-cell reconstitution after alpha-beta-depleted transplantation in children. V shed 5 bases and J shed 4 bases, with 14 bases lying between them. The V gene's germline CDR1 is LNHDA and CDR2 SQIVND (reference sequence). This CDR3 is 14 amino acids long. This clonotype was counted only a few times. TCRbeta library construction was performed incorporating unique molecular identifiers. TCRdb re-called the PCR reads through MiXCR, storing one row per CDR3 protein. Of some 300,000 distinct CDR3 sequences listed, around a tenth are singletons. This chain uses TRBV19 with TRBJ1-1; the D gene is possibly TRBD1 (6 bases). Sample: PBMCs from the stem cell graft donor, taken from the stem cell graft. This receptor was taken from a human donor who donated a stem cell graft to a child with acute lymphoblastic leukemia. CDR3 residues: CASSPQRGFTEAFF. CDR3 nucleotides: TGTGCCAGTAGTCCCCAGAGGGGGTTCACTGAAGCTTTCTTT.